These 26 T cell receptor beta chains came from one sample sequenced in a study of PD-1 blockade in classical Hodgkin lymphoma. Each of the patients experienced relapse following autologous stem cell transplantation, and their brentuximab vedotin exposure differed. The data were produced by immunoSEQ multiplex PCR, yet TCRdb's version contains in-frame clones alone and is incomplete. The table lists about 21,000 clones, roughly 70% of them singletons. Sequencing used peripheral blood mononuclear cells (PBMCs), obtained at baseline. The receptors were sampled from a human donor with classical Hodgkin lymphoma.

In this sample, this clone turned up a few times. V usage is TRBV30 and J usage is TRBJ1-3; D might be TRBD1 (5 bases). CDR1 and CDR2 (germline): GTSNPN, SVGIG (reference sequence). The CDR3 covers 17 residues. V gave up 3 bases and J gave up 0 bases, with 18 bases separating them. In DNA, the CDR3 is TGTGCCTGGAGCCCCCCCCAACAGGTCCTCTCTGGAAACACCATATATTTT. The encoded protein is CAWSPPQQVLSGNTIYF.

Only a few counts were recorded for this clone. This chain uses TRBV4-2 with TRBJ2-2, with 8 nucleotides matching TRBD1. With 4 bases clipped from V and 0 bases from J, the junction kept 7 bases outside the gene matches. This CDR3 comprises 17 residues. CDR1 is LGHNA and CDR2 is YNFKEQ in the germline V gene. The DNA of the CDR3 is TGTGCCAGCAGCCCGAGAAAGACAGGGGCGAACACCGGGGAGCTGTTTTTT. This translates into CASSPRKTGANTGELFF.

The V and J genes are TRBV2 and TRBJ1-1, with TRBD1 matching 7 bases. J gave up 3 bases and V 6 bases, and 4 bases lay outside the gene matches. Looked up from germline, CDR1 is SNHLY and CDR2 is FYNNEI. The length of the CDR3 is 13 residues. The DNA of the CDR3 is TGTGCCAGCAGAAAGACAGGGTACACTGAAGCTTTCTTT. This gives the protein CASRKTGYTEAFF.

The count of this clone is one. This sample includes further DNA sequences coding for the same CDR3. The CDR3 DNA reads TGTGCCAGCAGTGAAGTCGGGAGCTATGGCTACACCTTC. Its protein product is CASSEVGSYGYTF. This sequence joins TRBV2 and TRBJ1-2; the D is unclear. The CDR3 spans 13 residues. In germline, CDR1 is SNHLY, CDR2 FYNNEI. The V gene lost 1 base and the J gene lost 4 bases, with 7 bases spanning the gap.

This clone was seen a single time. The chain carries TRBV9 and TRBJ1-5; 9 positions agree with TRBD1. CDR3 length: 15 amino acids. The germline V gene encodes CDR1 SGDLS and CDR2 YYNGEE. V dropped 3 bases and J dropped 8; count of bases not matched to a gene: 9. The CDR3: CASSASGTGREPQHF. In DNA form, the CDR3 reads TGTGCCAGCAGCGCCTCCGGGACAGGGCGGGAGCCCCAGCATTTT.

The rearrangement joins TRBV1 to TRBJ2-6. TRBV1 is reported as a pseudogene. This CDR3 is 17 amino acids long. This CDR3 reads CTSSQDKTGRWANVLTF. CDR3 nucleotides: TGCACCAGCAGCCAAGATAAGACGGGACGCTGGGCCAACGTCCTGACTTTC.

V and J are TRBV6-6 and TRBJ2-3, with TRBD1 identical over 10 bases. With 4 bases clipped from V and 11 bases from J, the junction kept 3 bases outside the gene matches. The CDR3 runs to 12 residues. Germline-derived CDR1 and CDR2 are MNHNY and SVGAGI (reference sequence). The DNA of the CDR3 is TGTGCCAGCAGTTGGGGACAGGGGATGCAGTATTTT. Translated, it gives CASSWGQGMQYF.

The chain links TRBV6-5 to TRBJ2-6; 7 bases map to TRBD1. Trimming at V came to 5 bases and at J to 2 bases, leaving 3 bases not matched to a gene. In germline, CDR1 is MNHEY, CDR2 SVGAGI. The length of the CDR3 is 15 residues. CDR3 region: CASSARGTGANVLTF. CDR3 bases: TGTGCCAGCAGTGCCAGGGGGACTGGGGCCAACGTCCTGACTTTC.

By share, this clone ranks as medium-sized. J is TRBJ2-3 and V is TRBV7-9; a possible D gene is TRBD1 (5 bases). Germline assignment: CDR1 SEHNR and CDR2 FQNEAQ (reference sequence). The CDR3 is 13 residues long. V dropped 5 bases and J dropped 5 bases, with 11 bases sitting between them. CDR3: CASSPGWEDTQYF. As DNA, the CDR3 is TGTGCCAGCAGCCCAGGGTGGGAAGATACGCAGTATTTT.

This clone has only one observation. The chain has TRBV10-3 and TRBJ2-2, with 8 positions matching TRBD1. Germline lookup yields CDR1 ENHRY and CDR2 SYGVKD. The CDR3 is 15 residues long. The J segment lost 4 bases and the V segment lost 7 bases, leaving 8 bases of the junction unmatched. CDR3 region: CAIKEGQGFTGELFF. CDR3 coding DNA: TGTGCCATCAAAGAAGGACAGGGATTCACCGGGGAGCTGTTTTTT.

The CDR3 loop is CAWSKGTPGELFF. CDR3 in DNA: TGTGCCTGGAGTAAGGGAACACCCGGGGAGCTGTTTTTT. V gene TRBV30 combines with J gene TRBJ2-2; D not resolved. From germline, CDR1 is GTSNPN and CDR2 SVGIG (reference sequence). Trimming stripped 2 bases from V and 6 bases from J, with 10 bases between. This CDR3 is 13 amino acids long.

The V gene is TRBV2, the J gene TRBJ1-1; unclear D gene. Trimming stripped 4 bases from V and 5 bases from J, with 14 bases between. This CDR3 contains 14 residues. Germline V gene sequence: CDR1 SNHLY, CDR2 FYNNEI. The CDR3 region has the DNA TGTGCCAGCAGTGTGAGACCCGGTCGGACTGAAGCTTTCTTT. This gives the protein CASSVRPGRTEAFF. The complete variable domain, with remaining parts taken from reference TRBV2 and TRBJ1-1, reads EPEVTQTPSHQVTQMGQEVILRCVPISNHLYFYWYRQILGQKVEFLVSFYNNEISEKSEIFDDQFSVERPDGSNFTLKIRSTKLEDSAMYFCASSVRPGRTEAFFGQGTRLTVV.

The V call is TRBV6-5, the J call TRBJ2-2; D is unresolved. Germline CDR1 and CDR2: MNHEY and SVGAGI. The CDR3 is 13 amino acids. V was shortened by 1 base and J by 6 bases, with 6 bases between the two germline ends. The CDR3 coding sequence is TGTGCCAGCAGTTACTTACGGTCCGGGGAGCTGTTTTTT. It encodes CASSYLRSGELFF.

This clone was seen repeatedly, ten times or more. The chain uses TRBV6-6 and TRBJ2-7, with 7 bases identical to TRBD1. Unmatched junction bases numbered 11, after V lost 6 bases and J lost 3 bases. Germline values: CDR1 MNHNY, CDR2 SVGAGI (reference sequence). The length of the CDR3 is 15 residues. CDR3 region: CASSDGQDTFYEQYF. CDR3 DNA: TGTGCCAGCAGCGACGGACAGGATACCTTCTACGAGCAGTACTTC.

This clone was seen only a few times. The gene calls are TRBV7-2 and TRBJ2-1; D possibly corresponds to TRBD1 (5 bases). The CDR3 covers 19 residues. Trimming removed 2 bases at V and 3 bases at J, with 23 bases between. CDR1 and CDR2 from the germline V gene are SGHTA and FQGNSA. In DNA, the CDR3 is TGTGCCAGCAGCTTAACCCCCATAGGGGTTCCCGGAATCTACAATGAGCAGTTCTTC. Translated, it gives CASSLTPIGVPGIYNEQFF.

The chain employs TRBV9 and TRBJ1-4; 10 bases agree with TRBD1. This CDR3 spans 16 amino acids. V shed 4 bases and J 7 bases; nucleotides not matched to a gene: 10. Germline V gene sequence: CDR1 SGDLS, CDR2 YYNGEE. This CDR3 reads CASSTGQGVFVEKLFF. CDR3 nucleotides: TGTGCCAGCAGCACCGGACAGGGGGTCTTCGTTGAAAAACTGTTTTTT.

In its sample, this clone was seen once. V is TRBV7-6 and J is TRBJ2-5; 10 bases are a match to TRBD2. The last part of the DNA fits TRBJ2-7 better; the J call may be wrong. Germline V lookup: CDR1 SGHVS, CDR2 FNYEAQ. The CDR3 runs 16 residues. The CDR3 DNA sequence: TGTGCCAGCAGCTTATCATCTAGCGGGAGAACCTACGAGCAGTACTTC. Its translation is CASSLSSSGRTYEQYF.

This clone came up a few times. The chain uses TRBV6-5 and TRBJ1-3, with D unresolved. Germline CDR1 reads MNHEY; CDR2 reads SVGAGI. V lost 4 bases and J 1 base, leaving 5 bases between the germline ends. The CDR3 spans 13 residues. CDR3: CASSSLSGNTIYF. CDR3 nucleotides: TGTGCCAGCAGTTCCCTGTCTGGAAACACCATATATTTT.

This chain joins TRBV5-8 and TRBJ2-5, with 7 bases matching TRBD2. Per the germline V gene, CDR1 is SGHTS and CDR2 is YDEGEE. This CDR3 is 16 amino acids long. V lost 5 bases and J lost 4; bases outside the gene matches: 14. The CDR3 coding sequence is TGTGCCAGCAGGAGGGGAGGGAGCCCCTTAGGAGAGACCCAGTACTTC. Amino acids: CASRRGGSPLGETQYF.

V usage is TRBV5-4 and J usage is TRBJ1-1; D not resolved. The CDR3 runs 13 residues. V was clipped by 0 bases and J by 2 bases, with 5 bases between them. CDR1 and CDR2 from the germline V gene are SGHNT and YYREEE (reference sequence). The CDR3 nucleotides are TGTGCCAGCAGCTTGGAGGTAAACACTGAAGCTTTCTTT. Protein product: CASSLEVNTEAFF.

The table lists this clone with a few counts. J is TRBJ1-5 and V is TRBV5-1; 7 bases align to TRBD1. The V segment lost 6 bases and the J segment 0 bases; nucleotides outside the gene matches: 15. This CDR3 comprises 18 residues. Germline CDR1 and CDR2: SGHRS and YFSETQ. In nucleotides, the CDR3 is TGCGCCAGCATTAACCGCCGGGACAGACCCTATAGCAATCAGCCCCAGCATTTT. Translated, it gives CASINRRDRPYSNQPQHF.

A few counts support this clone. The chain recombines TRBV5-5 with TRBJ2-2; D uncertain. With 1 base removed from V and 7 bases from J, the gap between germline ends came to 5 bases. Germline V lookup: CDR1 SGHKS, CDR2 YYEKEE (reference sequence). There are 12 residues in the CDR3. The CDR3 protein is CASSLSYGELFF. The CDR3 DNA follows: TGTGCCAGCAGCTTGAGCTACGGGGAGCTGTTTTTT.

DNA for the CDR3: TGTGCCAGCAGCCTGAGGAATGAGCAGTTCTTC. This sequence encodes CASSLRNEQFF. This rearrangement joins TRBV5-4 to TRBJ2-1; D call uncertain. Trimming took off 4 bases at V and 7 bases at J, with 6 bases between the two ends. Per the germline V gene, CDR1 is SGHNT and CDR2 is YYREEE (reference sequence). CDR3 length: 11 residues.

The chain uses TRBV5-1 and TRBJ2-1; 8 bases fit TRBD2. The CDR3 sequence is 17 residues long. The germline CDR1 and CDR2 sequences are SGHRS and YFSETQ. J was trimmed by 0 bases and V by 4 bases; bases with no gene match: 9. CDR3 region: CASSPLGGTSSYNEQFF. The CDR3 bases are TGCGCCAGCAGCCCCCTGGGCGGGACTAGCTCCTACAATGAGCAGTTCTTC.

The chain links TRBV7-8 to TRBJ2-1, with D uncertain. The CDR3 consists of 15 residues. Germline values: CDR1 SGHVS, CDR2 FQNEAQ. V dropped 6 bases and J dropped 6 bases, with 18 bases sitting between them. Here the CDR3 reads CASSLGWLSLNEQFF. The CDR3 DNA is TGTGCCAGCAGTCTCGGTTGGTTGTCTCTCAATGAGCAGTTCTTC.

The rearrangement links TRBV7-9 to TRBJ1-4; the D is unclear. This CDR3 spans 12 amino acids. Germline CDR1 is SEHNR and CDR2 is FQNEAQ (reference sequence). V gave up 3 bases and J gave up 13 bases, with 12 bases separating them. The CDR3 is CASSLKEGRLFF. The CDR3 coding sequence is TGTGCCAGCAGCTTGAAGGAAGGGCGACTGTTTTTT.